This record looks at one T cell receptor (beta chain) sequence and its context. Its antigen is not yet known. No quality values exist for individual bases; no much larger clone is one base distant. TCRbeta CDR3 regions were amplified from genomic DNA by means of the immunoSEQ Assay, a bias-controlled multiplex PCR. In the paper's pipeline: The number of nucleated cells in each sample was estimated by amplification of reference gene primers within the assay. To quantify the absolute abundance of each unique TCRbeta CDR3 rearrangement, sequence reads were collapsed and filtered. For each sample, productive Simpson clonality was calculated by taking the square root of Simpson's diversity index across productive rearrangements. Drawn from immuneACCESS, this table holds only the in-frame rearrangements with V and J called that TCRdb kept. Clones are partly lost; checked studies trace under half to an unresolved V gene and leave the rest unexplained. The V and J calls and clone size are taken from that table; D and trimming were inferred from the DNA. This sample comprises about 230,000 clones, approximately 82% of them detected only once. The ten largest clones capture around 2.6% of the sample.

The CDR3 sequence holds 15 residues, the cysteine and phenylalanine included. Only CDR3 DNA is held: 45 bases, read in frame from base 1. According to the germline V gene, CDR1 reads SGHAT and CDR2 reads FQNNGV. V trim: 4 bases; J trim: 4 bases; unmatched bases: 7. The collaborating institutions used their own protocols to collect whole blood in K2EDTA tubes. Collaborator samples were shipped for TCRbeta analysis as frozen whole blood, isolated PBMCs, or DNA extracted from either sample type. The data were obtained in a study of blood T cell repertoires in COVID-19 (dated by TCRdb to 2019 to 2021). Looking at the study overall: Samples from collaborators originated in the United States, Italy and Spain and spanned both the acute and convalescent phases of COVID-19. The prospective study material was composed of cDNA or gDNA derived from T cells, B-cell-depleted T cells, or PBMCs. Deeply sampled blood TCRbeta repertoires from subjects exposed to, actively infected with, or recovered from COVID-19 were included in the dataset. The repertoires were made available in a free public database intended to serve as a resource for research on the immune response to SARS-CoV-2. Samples came from the ongoing ImmuneRACE study (first 160 participants) plus 1,254 subjects from 6 global collaborators. Nearly every sample came with metadata listing a de-identified subject ID, COVID-19 status, age in years and sex. Where HLA class I and class II types were available, the types were taken from metadata supplied by the sample provider, not from assay-based typing.

The full study reports these points: How much clinical and demographic metadata was included differed by source and by participant, and the metadata was provided uncurated.

This TCR derives from a woman between 70 and 85 years old with active or convalescent COVID-19. This sequence uses TRBV11-2 and TRBJ2-1; 7 nucleotides in the junction match TRBD2. Sequencing used peripheral blood. Read as DNA, the sequence is TGTGCCAGCAGCTCCCAGCGGGGCACTTACAATGAGCAGTTCTTC. This is translated as CASSSQRGTYNEQFF.